This T cell receptor (beta chain) was identified in a study of T cell repertoires in ileal Crohn's disease. A remark on this clone: Its specificity is not known.

Whole-study results and caveats: Sorted CD8 T cells held more high-frequency clones than CD4.

Sequenced by immunoSEQ multiplex PCR; TCRdb stores in-frame clones only, minus some. The sample records over 14,000 clones, approximately 78% being singletons. The TCR sequence derives from an adult with Crohn's disease. The sample taken for sequencing was ileal tissue.

Written as DNA, the CDR3 is TGTGCCAGCAGCTTGAGGACTAGCGGCACAGATACGCAGTATTTT. This translates into CASSLRTSGTDTQYF. The chain links TRBV5-6 to TRBJ2-3; the match to TRBD2 covers 9 bases. This CDR3 comprises 15 residues. Germline V lookup: CDR1 SGHDT, CDR2 YYEEEE. Trimming cost V 1 base and J 1 base; bases outside gene matches: 1.